One and the same sample provided the 28 T cell receptor beta chains below, sequenced in a study of T cell responses to AZD1222 COVID-19 vaccine. Produced via immunoSEQ multiplex PCR; TCRdb's table is partial and in-frame only. The repertoire holds about 78,000 clones, with 82% as singletons. The material sequenced was peripheral blood, taken on day 0 of AZD1222 vaccination. These receptors all come from an adult in good health.

This chain connects TRBV4-1 to TRBJ1-1; 8 bases match TRBD1. The junction had 6 bases not matched to a gene; V was cut back by 4 bases and J by 8 bases. Germline CDR1 MGHRA, CDR2 YSYEKL. The CDR3 contains 13 residues. The CDR3 DNA sequence: TGCGCCAGCAGCCTAGACAGGGGTTGGGAAGCTTTCTTT. Translating gives CASSLDRGWEAFF.

V gene TRBV5-1 combines with J gene TRBJ1-1, with TRBD1 as a possible D gene (5 bases). In germline, CDR1 is SGHRS, CDR2 YFSETQ. V dropped 4 bases and J dropped 3 bases, with 10 bases sitting between them. This CDR3 spans 13 amino acids. The CDR3 coding sequence is TGCGCCAGCAGCACCCCAGGGTACACTGAAGCTTTCTTT. Translation gives CASSTPGYTEAFF.

V usage is TRBV27 and J usage is TRBJ2-1; 10 positions match TRBD2. Germline CDR1 reads MNHEY; CDR2 reads SMNVEV (reference sequence). The V segment lost 3 bases and the J segment 9 bases; nucleotides outside the gene matches: 8. This CDR3 spans 15 amino acids. CDR3 sequence: CASSFRAGGPGEQFF. CDR3 DNA sequence: TGTGCCAGCAGTTTCCGAGCGGGGGGGCCAGGTGAGCAGTTCTTC.

The genes are TRBV7-9 and TRBJ2-3; D unclear. V gave up 5 bases and J gave up 4 bases, with 25 bases separating them. Looked up from germline, CDR1 is SEHNR and CDR2 is FQNEAQ (reference sequence). The CDR3 is 18 residues long. CDR3: CASSPPYRGLAASDTQYF. For the CDR3, the DNA is TGTGCCAGCAGCCCTCCGTATAGAGGCTTGGCTGCGTCAGATACGCAGTATTTT.

This clone ranks as large (0.1 to 1%). The gene calls are TRBV5-1 and TRBJ2-7; 8 nucleotides align to TRBD2. The V segment lost 4 bases and the J segment 1 base; nucleotides outside the gene matches: 7. This CDR3 region has 15 residues. CDR1 and CDR2 from the germline V gene are SGHRS and YFSETQ. CDR3 DNA sequence: TGCGCCAGCAGCCCCAGCGGGGGCCGTTCCTACGAGCAGTACTTC. It encodes CASSPSGGRSYEQYF.

DNA for the CDR3: TGTGCCAGCAGGGGTGGAGCGAAGGTGGGCACTGAAGCTTTCTTT. This encodes CASRGGAKVGTEAFF. The chain uses TRBV6-5 and TRBJ1-1; D call uncertain. The germline V gene encodes CDR1 MNHEY and CDR2 SVGAGI. The CDR3 contains 15 residues. With 6 bases removed from V and 4 bases from J, the gap between germline ends came to 18 bases.

This clone was seen a handful of times. V is TRBV14 and J is TRBJ1-2; D is undetermined. Trimming cost V 0 bases and J 2 bases, with 10 bases left between them. The CDR3 loop spans 15 amino acids. The germline V gene encodes CDR1 SGHDN and CDR2 FVKESK. The CDR3 DNA reads TGTGCCAGCAGCCAAGATCTCGGCGGGAACTATGGCTACACCTTC. This sequence encodes CASSQDLGGNYGYTF.

The chain joins TRBV3-1 (or the pseudogene TRBV3-2) to TRBJ2-2; tentative D call: TRBD2 (5 bases). V was shortened by 2 bases and J by 1 base, with 14 bases between the two germline ends. CDR3 length: 17 residues. Germline CDR1 reads LGHDT; CDR2 reads YNNKEL (reference sequence). This CDR3 reads CASSQRGGSGNTGELFF. The CDR3 DNA reads TGTGCCAGCAGCCAACGTGGAGGATCGGGGAACACCGGGGAGCTGTTTTTT.

The J gene is TRBJ1-3, the V gene TRBV19; D is unclear. The germline V gene has CDR1 LNHDA and CDR2 SQIVND (reference sequence). The germline V and J ends were trimmed by 3 bases and 4 bases, with 7 bases remaining between them. The CDR3 is 13 amino acids. The CDR3 loop is CASSIGAGNTIYF. CDR3 sequence (DNA): TGTGCCAGTAGTATTGGTGCAGGAAACACCATATATTTT.

This chain connects TRBV25-1 to TRBJ2-7; 11 nucleotides line up with TRBD2. The V gene's germline CDR1 is MGHDK and CDR2 SYGVNS. This CDR3 is 14 amino acids long. V trimming: 4 bases; J trimming: 7 bases; junction bases outside the gene matches: 6. CDR3 sequence: CASSVELAGVEQYF. The CDR3 DNA follows: TGTGCCAGCAGTGTTGAACTAGCGGGAGTTGAGCAGTACTTC.

DNA of the CDR3: TGTGCCAGCACCCTAGGTAGGAATCAGCCCCAGCATTTT. This gives the protein CASTLGRNQPQHF. V is TRBV12-3 or TRBV12-4 and J is TRBJ1-5; D uncertain. Trimming stripped 7 bases from V and 4 bases from J, with 11 bases between. The CDR3 length is 13 residues.

This clone was seen more than once but under ten times. The chain has TRBV2 and TRBJ1-2, with 7 bases lining up with TRBD1. Trimming took 9 bases from V and 1 from J; bases not matched to a gene: 5. Per germline, CDR1 SNHLY and CDR2 FYNNEI. This CDR3 has 13 amino acids. The chain's CDR3 is CASGTEVNYGYTF. The CDR3 nucleotides read TGTGCCAGTGGGACAGAGGTTAACTATGGCTACACCTTC. The whole variable domain, remainder taken from reference TRBV2 and TRBJ1-2, is EPEVTQTPSHQVTQMGQEVILRCVPISNHLYFYWYRQILGQKVEFLVSFYNNEISEKSEIFDDQFSVERPDGSNFTLKIRSTKLEDSAMYFCASGTEVNYGYTFGSGTRLTVV.

The chain couples TRBV7-3 to TRBJ1-1; D is unclear. The CDR3 has 13 residues. Germline V gene data show CDR1 as SGHTA and CDR2 as FQGTGA. The V gene lost 3 bases and the J gene lost 2 bases, with 7 bases spanning the gap. The CDR3 reads CASSFVSNTEAFF. The CDR3 DNA reads TGTGCCAGCAGCTTTGTCTCAAACACTGAAGCTTTCTTT.

The gene calls are TRBV7-9 and TRBJ1-4; TRBD1 aligns across 8 bases. V was clipped by 4 bases and J by 8 bases; unmatched bases: 9. This CDR3 has 15 amino acids. CDR1 is SEHNR and CDR2 is FQNEAQ in the germline V gene (reference sequence). The CDR3: CASSSATGGREKLFF. CDR3 bases: TGTGCCAGCAGCTCCGCCACAGGGGGGCGGGAAAAACTGTTTTTT.

This chain joins TRBV5-8 and TRBJ2-1; tentatively, D is TRBD1 (6 bases). The CDR3 sequence is 13 residues long. In germline, CDR1 is SGHTS, CDR2 YDEGEE. V dropped 2 bases and J dropped 8 bases, with 11 bases sitting between them. In nucleotides, the CDR3 is TGTGCCAGCAGCTTACAGGGTGGGGATGAGCAGTTCTTC. Translating gives CASSLQGGDEQFF. Combining the CDR3 with reference TRBV5-8 and TRBJ2-1 gives the whole variable domain EAGVTQSPTHLIKTRGQQATLRCSPISGHTSVYWYQQALGLGLQFLLWYDEGEERNRGNFPPRFSGRQFPNYSSELNVNALELEDSALYLCASSLQGGDEQFFGPGTRLTVL.

The gene calls are TRBV7-2 and TRBJ2-1; 8 bases fit TRBD2. Germline CDR1 reads SGHTA; CDR2 reads FQGNSA. The CDR3 spans 15 residues. With V trimmed by 2 bases and J by 8 bases, 8 bases remained unmatched. The CDR3 sequence: CASSLLGLGFDEQFF. CDR3 nucleotide sequence: TGTGCCAGCAGCTTACTGGGACTAGGCTTTGATGAGCAGTTCTTC.

This clone was seen more than once but under ten times. The CDR3 sequence is CASGIGGLGNTIYF. As DNA, the CDR3 is TGTGCCAGCGGAATCGGGGGGTTAGGAAACACCATATATTTT. The chain recombines TRBV5-6 with TRBJ1-3, with a weak D call TRBD1 (5 bases). This CDR3 region has 14 residues. V was trimmed by 7 bases and J by 4 bases, leaving 15 bases between them. Germline V lookup: CDR1 SGHDT, CDR2 YYEEEE.

This clone was recorded a few times. CDR3 protein: CASSVGYPTGDGYTF. CDR3 DNA sequence: TGTGCCAGCAGCGTAGGATATCCGACAGGGGATGGCTACACCTTC. The chain links TRBV9 to TRBJ1-2; TRBD1 matches at 8 bases. Germline V CDR1 and CDR2: SGDLS, YYNGEE. Trimming took 0 bases from V and 6 from J; bases not matched to a gene: 7. CDR3 size: 15 residues. The whole variable domain, filled in from reference TRBV9 and TRBJ1-2, reads DSGVTQTPKHLITATGQRVTLRCSPRSGDLSVYWYQQSLDQGLQFLIQYYNGEERAKGNILERFSAQQFPDLHSELNLSSLELGDSALYFCASSVGYPTGDGYTFGSGTRLTVV.

This chain links TRBV6-5 with TRBJ1-5; TRBD1 might be the D (6 bases). V dropped 4 bases and J dropped 3 bases, with 10 bases sitting between them. Germline CDR1 MNHEY, CDR2 SVGAGI. This CDR3 has 14 amino acids. The CDR3 is CASSSGQHNQPQHF. The CDR3 DNA reads as TGTGCCAGCAGTTCGGGACAACACAATCAGCCCCAGCATTTT.

In this sample, this clone turned up once. The rearrangement uses TRBV18 and TRBJ1-1; D unresolved. CDR1 KGHSH and CDR2 LQKENI come from the germline V gene. The CDR3 spans 15 residues. Trimming removed 3 bases from V and 0 bases from J, with 11 bases in between. The CDR3 reads CASSPSIVMNTEAFF. The CDR3 DNA reads TGTGCCAGCTCACCCTCGATAGTGATGAACACTGAAGCTTTCTTT.

The chain joins TRBV7-2 to TRBJ2-5, with D unresolved. CDR3 length: 16 residues. CDR1 and CDR2 from the germline V gene are SGHTA and FQGNSA. V gave up 2 bases and J gave up 2 bases, with 15 bases separating them. The CDR3 is CASSLNPLGNQETQYF. In DNA form, the CDR3 reads TGTGCCAGCAGCTTAAACCCCCTAGGGAATCAAGAGACCCAGTACTTC.

This clone occurred once. The gene calls are TRBV20-1 and TRBJ2-1; TRBD2 aligns across 9 bases. CDR1 is DFQATT and CDR2 is SNEGSKA in the germline V gene (reference sequence). Unmatched junction bases numbered 4, after V lost 3 bases and J lost 7 bases. The CDR3 has 13 residues. The CDR3: CSASSGSQNEQFF. The CDR3 DNA is TGCAGTGCTAGTAGCGGGAGCCAAAATGAGCAGTTCTTC.

CDR3 region: CASSLGFADEKLFF. The CDR3 region has the DNA TGTGCCAGCAGCTTAGGTTTCGCAGATGAAAAACTGTTTTTT. The rearrangement uses TRBV7-2 and TRBJ1-4; D not resolved. This CDR3 is 14 amino acids long. From germline, CDR1 is SGHTA and CDR2 FQGNSA. Trimming stripped 1 base from V and 6 bases from J, with 9 bases between.

The chain carries TRBV6-1 and TRBJ1-2; D might be TRBD1 (6 bases). This CDR3 has 13 amino acids. Trimming took 3 bases from V and 5 from J, leaving 10 bases between them. Germline V gene data show CDR1 as MNHNS and CDR2 as SASEGT. This CDR3 is CASSDPGQYGYTF. CDR3 sequence (DNA): TGTGCCAGCAGTGACCCAGGACAGTATGGCTACACCTTC.

V and J are TRBV7-9 and TRBJ2-2; D possibly corresponds to TRBD1 (6 bases). The CDR3 is 14 amino acids. With 4 bases removed from V and 4 bases from J, the gap between germline ends came to 10 bases. Germline assignment: CDR1 SEHNR and CDR2 FQNEAQ (reference sequence). CDR3 in DNA: TGTGCCAGCAGCTATACAGGGTTCACCGGGGAGCTGTTTTTT. It is translated as CASSYTGFTGELFF.

This chain uses TRBV5-1 with TRBJ1-2, with D perhaps matching TRBD1 (6 bases). From germline, CDR1 is SGHRS and CDR2 YFSETQ. CDR3 length: 15 amino acids. V gave up 0 bases and J gave up 7 bases, with 16 bases separating them. The CDR3 coding sequence is TGCGCCAGCAGCTTGGACCCGGGGGCGCCTTCTGGCTACACCTTC. Translation gives CASSLDPGAPSGYTF.

The V gene is TRBV5-1, the J gene TRBJ2-1, with D unclear. This CDR3 is built from 14 residues. The V end was cut by 0 bases, the J end by 5 bases, with 9 bases between. Germline CDR1 and CDR2: SGHRS and YFSETQ. The CDR3 reads CASSLGSNNNEQFF. The CDR3 coding sequence is TGCGCCAGCAGCTTGGGTTCGAATAACAATGAGCAGTTCTTC.

The chain couples TRBV19 to TRBJ2-5; perhaps TRBD1 as D (6 bases). With 3 bases removed from V and 5 bases from J, the gap between germline ends came to 10 bases. Germline lookup yields CDR1 LNHDA and CDR2 SQIVND (reference sequence). This CDR3 has 13 amino acids. The CDR3 loop reads CASSIKRGETQYF. CDR3 nucleotide sequence: TGTGCCAGTAGTATTAAGAGGGGGGAGACCCAGTACTTC.